This TCR beta chain was sequenced during a study of T cells after yellow fever vaccination. The length of the CDR3 is 14 residues. V gave up 2 bases and J gave up 9 bases; unmatched junction bases: 4. Germline V CDR1 and CDR2: SGHRS, YFSETQ. 5'RACE template switching generated TCR cDNA, adding a universal primer site and UMIs. TCRdb re-called the 5' RACE reads with MiXCR, one entry per CDR3 protein. The table has hundreds of thousands of distinct CDR3 sequences, more than 9% seen once. This clonotype showed up just a few times. The antigen remains unidentified. General observations from the study: A large majority of primary-vaccination clones showed up again after the booster (about 97% CD4, about 90% CD8).

This clonotype originated in a man younger than 40 who received the YFV17D yellow fever vaccine. The input for sequencing was PBMCs, taken on the day of the yellow fever booster vaccination. V usage is TRBV5-1 and J usage is TRBJ2-1; TRBD2 matches at 11 bases. CDR3 sequence (DNA): TGCGCCAGCAGCTTATCTAGCGGGAGGAGTGAGCAGTTCTTC. It translates to CASSLSSGRSEQFF. The full variable domain, rest sourced from reference TRBV5-1 and TRBJ2-1, is KAGVTQTPRYLIKTRGQQVTLSCSPISGHRSVSWYQQTPGQGLQFLFEYFSETQRNKGNFPGRFSGRQFSNSRSEMNVSTLELGDSALYLCASSLSSGRSEQFFGPGTRLTVL.